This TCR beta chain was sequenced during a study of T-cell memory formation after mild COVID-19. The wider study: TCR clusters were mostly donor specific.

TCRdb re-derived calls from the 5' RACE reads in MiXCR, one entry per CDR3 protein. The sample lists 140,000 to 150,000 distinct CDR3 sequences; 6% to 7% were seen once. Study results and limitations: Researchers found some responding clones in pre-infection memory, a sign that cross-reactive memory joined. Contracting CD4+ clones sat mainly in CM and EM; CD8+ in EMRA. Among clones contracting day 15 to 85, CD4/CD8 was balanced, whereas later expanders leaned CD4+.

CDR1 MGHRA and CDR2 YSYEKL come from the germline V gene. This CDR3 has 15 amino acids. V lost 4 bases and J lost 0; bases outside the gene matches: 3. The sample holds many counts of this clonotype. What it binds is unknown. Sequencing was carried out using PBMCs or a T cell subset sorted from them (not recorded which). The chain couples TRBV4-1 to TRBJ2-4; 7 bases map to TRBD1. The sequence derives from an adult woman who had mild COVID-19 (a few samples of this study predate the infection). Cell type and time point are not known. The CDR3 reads CASSRGQVAKNIQYF. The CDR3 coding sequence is TGCGCCAGCAGCCGCGGACAGGTAGCCAAAAACATTCAGTACTTC.